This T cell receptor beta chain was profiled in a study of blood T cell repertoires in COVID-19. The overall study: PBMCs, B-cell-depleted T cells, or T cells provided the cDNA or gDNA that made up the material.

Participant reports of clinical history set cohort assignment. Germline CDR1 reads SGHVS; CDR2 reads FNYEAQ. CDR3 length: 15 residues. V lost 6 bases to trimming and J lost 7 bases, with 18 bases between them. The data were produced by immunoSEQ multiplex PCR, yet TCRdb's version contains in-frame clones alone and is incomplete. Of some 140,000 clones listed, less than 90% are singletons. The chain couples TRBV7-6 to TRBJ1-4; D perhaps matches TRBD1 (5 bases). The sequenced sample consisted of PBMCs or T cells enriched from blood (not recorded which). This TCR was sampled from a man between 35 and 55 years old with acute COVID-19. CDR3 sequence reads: CASSQNGGVSEKLFF. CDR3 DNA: TGTGCCAGCAGTCAAAATGGGGGGGTTAGTGAAAAACTGTTTTTT. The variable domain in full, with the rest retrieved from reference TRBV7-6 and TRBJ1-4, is GAGVSQSPRYKVTKRGQDVALRCDPISGHVSLYWYRQALGQGPEFLTYFNYEAQQDKSGLPNDRFSAERPEGSISTLTIQRTEQRDSAMYRCASSQNGGVSEKLFFGSGTQLSVL.